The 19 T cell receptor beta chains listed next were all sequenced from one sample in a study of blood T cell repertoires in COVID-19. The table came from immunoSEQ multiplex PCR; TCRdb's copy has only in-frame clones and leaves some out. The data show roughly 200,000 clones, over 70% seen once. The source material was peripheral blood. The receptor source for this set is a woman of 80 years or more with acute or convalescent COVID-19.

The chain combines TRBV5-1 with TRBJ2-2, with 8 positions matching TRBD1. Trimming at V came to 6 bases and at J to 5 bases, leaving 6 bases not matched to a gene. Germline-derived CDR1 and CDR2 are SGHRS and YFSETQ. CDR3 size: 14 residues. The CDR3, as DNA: TGCGCCAGCATAGGACAGGGCTTAACCGGGGAGCTGTTTTTT. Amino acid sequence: CASIGQGLTGELFF. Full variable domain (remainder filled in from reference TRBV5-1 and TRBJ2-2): KAGVTQTPRYLIKTRGQQVTLSCSPISGHRSVSWYQQTPGQGLQFLFEYFSETQRNKGNFPGRFSGRQFSNSRSEMNVSTLELGDSALYLCASIGQGLTGELFFGEGSRLTVL.

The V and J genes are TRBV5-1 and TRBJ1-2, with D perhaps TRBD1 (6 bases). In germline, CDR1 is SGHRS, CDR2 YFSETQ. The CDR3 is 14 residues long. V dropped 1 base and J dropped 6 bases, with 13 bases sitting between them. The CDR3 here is CASSLQGRGHGYTF. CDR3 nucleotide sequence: TGCGCCAGCAGCTTGCAGGGCAGGGGCCATGGCTACACCTTC.

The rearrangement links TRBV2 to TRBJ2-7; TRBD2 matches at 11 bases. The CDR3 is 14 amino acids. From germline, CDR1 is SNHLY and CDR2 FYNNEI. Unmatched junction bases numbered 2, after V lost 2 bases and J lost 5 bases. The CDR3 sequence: CASSELAGGHEQYF. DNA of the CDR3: TGTGCCAGCAGTGAACTAGCGGGAGGCCACGAGCAGTACTTC.

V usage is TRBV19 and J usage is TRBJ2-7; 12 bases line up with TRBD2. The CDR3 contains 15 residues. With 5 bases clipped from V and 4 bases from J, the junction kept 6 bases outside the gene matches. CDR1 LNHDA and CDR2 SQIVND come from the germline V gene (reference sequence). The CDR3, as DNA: TGTGCCAGTAGTCCCCCTAGCGGGAGGGAGTACGAGCAGTACTTC. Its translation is CASSPPSGREYEQYF. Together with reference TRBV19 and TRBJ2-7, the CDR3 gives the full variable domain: DGGITQSPKYLFRKEGQNVTLSCEQNLNHDAMYWYRQDPGQGLRLIYYSQIVNDFQKGDIAEGYSVSREKKESFPLTVTSAQKNPTAFYLCASSPPSGREYEQYFGPGTRLTVT.

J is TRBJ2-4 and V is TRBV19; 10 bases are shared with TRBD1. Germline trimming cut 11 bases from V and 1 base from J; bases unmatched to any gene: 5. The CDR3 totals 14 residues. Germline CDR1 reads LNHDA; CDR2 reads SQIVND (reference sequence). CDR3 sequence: CACAGQGAKNIQYF. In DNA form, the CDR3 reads TGTGCCTGCGCGGGACAGGGGGCCAAAAACATTCAGTACTTC.

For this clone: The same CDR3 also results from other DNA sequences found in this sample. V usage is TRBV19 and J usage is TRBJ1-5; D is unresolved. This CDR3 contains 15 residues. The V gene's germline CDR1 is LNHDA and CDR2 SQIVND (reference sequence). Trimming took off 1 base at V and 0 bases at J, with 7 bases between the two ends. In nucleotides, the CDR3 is TGTGCCAGTAGTATAGGGGCGCGTAGCAATCAGCCCCAGCATTTT. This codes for CASSIGARSNQPQHF.

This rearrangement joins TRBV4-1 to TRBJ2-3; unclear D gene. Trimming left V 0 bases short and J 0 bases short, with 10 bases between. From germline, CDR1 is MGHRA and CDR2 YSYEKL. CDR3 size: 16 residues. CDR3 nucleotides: TGCGCCAGCAGCCAAGATCCCGGTTCTAGCACAGATACGCAGTATTTT. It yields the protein CASSQDPGSSTDTQYF.

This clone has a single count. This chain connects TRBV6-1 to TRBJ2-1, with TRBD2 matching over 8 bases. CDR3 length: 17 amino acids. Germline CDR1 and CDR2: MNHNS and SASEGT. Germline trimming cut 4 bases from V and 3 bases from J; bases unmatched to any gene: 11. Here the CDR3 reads CASSGFGGDPLYNEQFF. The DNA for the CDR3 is TGTGCCAGCAGTGGTTTCGGGGGGGATCCCCTCTACAATGAGCAGTTCTTC.

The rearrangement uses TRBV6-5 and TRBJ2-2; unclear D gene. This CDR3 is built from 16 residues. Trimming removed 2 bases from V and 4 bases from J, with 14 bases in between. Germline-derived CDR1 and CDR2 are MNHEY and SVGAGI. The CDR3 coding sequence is TGTGCCAGCAGTTACAATTTGGCAGAAACCACCGGGGAGCTGTTTTTT. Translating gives CASSYNLAETTGELFF.

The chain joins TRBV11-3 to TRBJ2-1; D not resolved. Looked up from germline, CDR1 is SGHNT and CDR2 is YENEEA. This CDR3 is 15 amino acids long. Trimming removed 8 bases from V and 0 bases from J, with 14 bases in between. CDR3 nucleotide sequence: TGTGCCAGCGCCCTGGGCGAAAGCTCCTACAATGAGCAGTTCTTC. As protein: CASALGESSYNEQFF. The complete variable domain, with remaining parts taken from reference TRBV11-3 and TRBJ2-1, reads EAGVVQSPRYKIIEKKQPVAFWCNPISGHNTLYWYLQNLGQGPELLIRYENEEAVDDSQLPKDRFSAERLKGVDSTLKIQPAELGDSAVYLCASALGESSYNEQFFGPGTRLTVL.

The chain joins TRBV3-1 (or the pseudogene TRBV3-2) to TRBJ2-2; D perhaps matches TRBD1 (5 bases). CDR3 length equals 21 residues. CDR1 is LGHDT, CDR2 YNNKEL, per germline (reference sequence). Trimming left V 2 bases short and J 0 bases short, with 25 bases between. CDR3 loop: CASSQFSGSGLGRTNTGELFF. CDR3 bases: TGTGCCAGCAGCCAATTCTCGGGTTCAGGGCTAGGCAGAACGAACACCGGGGAGCTGTTTTTT.

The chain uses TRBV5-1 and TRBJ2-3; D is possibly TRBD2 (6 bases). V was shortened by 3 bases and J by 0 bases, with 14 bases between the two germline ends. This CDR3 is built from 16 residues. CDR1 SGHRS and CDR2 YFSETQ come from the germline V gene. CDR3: CASSSGDQSSTDTQYF. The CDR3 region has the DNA TGCGCCAGCAGCTCGGGAGACCAGTCTAGCACAGATACGCAGTATTTT.

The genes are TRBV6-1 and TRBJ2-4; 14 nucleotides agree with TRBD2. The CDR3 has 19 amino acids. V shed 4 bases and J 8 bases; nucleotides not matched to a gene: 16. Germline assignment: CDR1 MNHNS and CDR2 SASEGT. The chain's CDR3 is CASSGMGGGLAGVLDIQYF. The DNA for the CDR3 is TGTGCCAGCAGTGGGATGGGCGGGGGACTAGCGGGAGTTTTGGACATTCAGTACTTC.

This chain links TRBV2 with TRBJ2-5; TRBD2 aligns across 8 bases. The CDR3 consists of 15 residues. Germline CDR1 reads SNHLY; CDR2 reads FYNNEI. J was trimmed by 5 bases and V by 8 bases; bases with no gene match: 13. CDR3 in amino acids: CASGAPGGGRETQYF. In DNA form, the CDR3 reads TGTGCCAGCGGGGCCCCGGGCGGGGGGCGTGAGACCCAGTACTTC.

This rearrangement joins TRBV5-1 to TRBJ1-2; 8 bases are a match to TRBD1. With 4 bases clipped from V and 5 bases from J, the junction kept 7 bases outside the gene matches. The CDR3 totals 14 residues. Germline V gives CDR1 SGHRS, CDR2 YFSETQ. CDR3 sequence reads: CASSPPGQAYGYTF. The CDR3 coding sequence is TGCGCCAGCAGCCCACCGGGACAGGCTTATGGCTACACCTTC.

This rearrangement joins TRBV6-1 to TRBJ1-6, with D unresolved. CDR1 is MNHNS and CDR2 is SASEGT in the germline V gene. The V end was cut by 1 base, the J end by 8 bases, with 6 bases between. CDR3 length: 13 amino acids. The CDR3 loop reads CASSEGVHSPLHF. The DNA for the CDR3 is TGTGCCAGCAGTGAAGGCGTTCATTCACCCCTCCACTTT.

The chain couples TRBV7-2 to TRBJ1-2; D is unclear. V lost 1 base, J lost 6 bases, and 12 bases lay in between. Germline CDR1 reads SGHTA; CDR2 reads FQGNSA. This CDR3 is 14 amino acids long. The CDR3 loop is CASSLDGQSDGYTF. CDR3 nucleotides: TGTGCCAGCAGCTTAGACGGCCAGAGCGATGGCTACACCTTC. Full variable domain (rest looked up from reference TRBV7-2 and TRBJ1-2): GAGVSQSPSNKVTEKGKDVELRCDPISGHTALYWYRQSLGQGLEFLIYFQGNSAPDKSGLPSDRFSAERTGGSVSTLTIQRTQQEDSAVYLCASSLDGQSDGYTFGSGTRLTVV.

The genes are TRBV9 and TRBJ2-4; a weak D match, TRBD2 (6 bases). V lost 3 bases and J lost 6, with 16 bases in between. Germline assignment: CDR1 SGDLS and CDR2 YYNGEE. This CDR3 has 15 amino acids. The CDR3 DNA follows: TGTGCCAGCAGCGCGCCGGGGTCCGGGGGAAACATTCAGTACTTC. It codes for CASSAPGSGGNIQYF.

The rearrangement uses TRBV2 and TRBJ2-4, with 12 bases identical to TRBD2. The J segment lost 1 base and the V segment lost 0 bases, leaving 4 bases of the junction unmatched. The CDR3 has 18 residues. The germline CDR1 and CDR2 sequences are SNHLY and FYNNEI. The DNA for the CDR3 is TGTGCCAGCAGTGAAGCGCGTCTAGCGGGAGGGGCCAAAAACATTCAGTACTTC. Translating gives CASSEARLAGGAKNIQYF.